The 27 T cell receptor beta chains below all came from one sample that was sequenced in a study of T cell repertoires in cytomegalovirus infection (dated by TCRdb to between 2017 and 2020). Sequencing instrument: Illumina HiSeq 1500. The raw public data were reprocessed by TCRdb itself: fastp quality trimming at Q25, MiXCR clonotype calling, in-frame beta chains only. Entries are consolidated by CDR3 protein sequence, retaining the most common genes and DNA. This sample lists hundreds of thousands of distinct CDR3 sequences; 35% to 45% were detected once. The ten top clones hold around 2.8% of the sample. Sequenced material: PBMCs. These receptors originate from a human donor in good health (CMV status not recorded). Some clones in this sample may be carry-over from other donors' samples.

The chain combines TRBV6-2 or TRBV6-3 with TRBJ2-7, with 9 bases identical to TRBD1. The V and J ends lost 6 bases and 2 bases, in that order; junction bases with no gene match: 8. The CDR3 loop spans 15 amino acids. Germline-derived CDR1 and CDR2 are MNHEY and SVGEGT. For the CDR3, the DNA is TGTGCCAGCAGGAGAGACAGGGGGACTACCTACGAGCAGTACTTC. This codes for CASRRDRGTTYEQYF.

The chain carries TRBV27 and TRBJ1-2; D possibly corresponds to TRBD1 (6 bases). CDR3 length: 16 amino acids. V was shortened by 3 bases and J by 4 bases, with 18 bases between the two germline ends. Germline V gene sequence: CDR1 MNHEY, CDR2 SMNVEV (reference sequence). DNA of the CDR3: TGTGCCAGCAGTTTTCGGAGGGGGGCTCTTGGCTATGGCTACACCTTC. Translating gives CASSFRRGALGYGYTF.

V and J are TRBV11-2 and TRBJ2-7, with 7 bases identical to TRBD2. The CDR3 extends over 15 amino acids. V trimming: 4 bases; J trimming: 6 bases; junction bases outside the gene matches: 12. Germline lookup yields CDR1 SGHAT and CDR2 FQNNGV. The CDR3 reads CASSSTLERDREQYF. In nucleotides, the CDR3 is TGTGCCAGCAGCTCTACACTAGAGCGGGATCGCGAGCAGTACTTC.

The V and J genes are TRBV2 and TRBJ2-1; 15 bases agree with TRBD2. The CDR3 is 16 residues long. After removal of 5 bases from V and 6 bases from J, the junction contained 5 bases not matched to a gene. Looked up from germline, CDR1 is SNHLY and CDR2 is FYNNEI. The CDR3 nucleotides read TGTGCCAGCAGTTACCGGACTAGCGGGGGGGCCAATGAGCAGTTCTTC. Its translation is CASSYRTSGGANEQFF.

This chain uses TRBV4-2 with TRBJ2-7; D possibly corresponds to TRBD1 (5 bases). The CDR3 is 16 amino acids. Germline V gives CDR1 LGHNA, CDR2 YNFKEQ. V was pared by 0 bases and J by 0 bases, with 12 bases between. The chain's CDR3 is CASSQESRQNSYEQYF. CDR3 nucleotides: TGTGCCAGCAGCCAAGAATCCCGACAGAACTCCTACGAGCAGTACTTC.

This clonotype was seen a few times. This rearrangement joins TRBV7-8 to TRBJ2-5, with D unclear. There are 15 residues in the CDR3. The germline gives CDR1 SGHVS, CDR2 FQNEAQ. Between the trimmed V and J ends, which lost 0 bases and 2 bases, there was a span of 10 bases. The chain's CDR3 is CASSLALAAQETQYF. Here the CDR3 DNA reads TGTGCCAGCAGCTTAGCGCTTGCAGCTCAAGAGACCCAGTACTTC.

DNA for the CDR3: TGTGCCAGCAGCTTACGGGGGAGTACCCTAGGTAGAGGCACAGATACGCAGTATTTT. Protein sequence: CASSLRGSTLGRGTDTQYF. This chain joins TRBV11-2 and TRBJ2-3; D might be TRBD2 (6 bases). The V end lost 2 bases, the J end lost 1 base, and 22 bases lay between the germline ends. Germline V lookup: CDR1 SGHAT, CDR2 FQNNGV. This CDR3 comprises 19 residues.

This clonotype was counted only a few times. One base away lies a much larger clone, so this may be a sequencing read error. The chain is built from TRBV7-2 and TRBJ2-7; either TRBD1 or TRBD2 may fit D (5 bases each). CDR1 and CDR2 from the germline V gene are SGHTA and FQGNSA. The CDR3 runs 13 residues. The CDR3 sequence is CASSPSRDHEKYF. The CDR3 nucleotides are TGTGCCAGCAGCCCTTCCCGGGACCACGAGAAGTACTTC.

The chain couples TRBV7-9 to TRBJ1-3, with 7 bases lining up with TRBD1. The V gene end was trimmed by 2 bases and the J gene end by 9 bases; junction bases not matched to a gene: 7. The CDR3 has 14 residues. The germline V gene encodes CDR1 SEHNR and CDR2 FQNEAQ (reference sequence). The CDR3 region is CASSLTGAVSTIYF. The CDR3 nucleotides read TGTGCCAGCAGCTTAACAGGGGCTGTAAGCACCATATATTTT.

This rearrangement joins TRBV5-6 to TRBJ1-5, with 7 positions matching TRBD1. The V gene end was trimmed by 1 base and the J gene end by 4 bases; junction bases not matched to a gene: 5. Germline assignment: CDR1 SGHDT and CDR2 YYEEEE. This CDR3 comprises 15 residues. The CDR3 nucleotides read TGTGCCAGCAGCTTGCTGGGACAGCCTAATCAGCCCCAGCATTTT. Translation: CASSLLGQPNQPQHF.

This clonotype has only a few counts. The CDR3 DNA sequence: TGTGCCAGCAGCTTGTCGGACGGAGAGACCCAGTACTTC. This translates into CASSLSDGETQYF. The V call is TRBV5-4, the J call TRBJ2-5, with D uncertain. The germline CDR1 and CDR2 sequences are SGHNT and YYREEE (reference sequence). This CDR3 region has 13 residues. V gave up 1 base and J gave up 4 bases, with 8 bases separating them.

This clonotype showed up many times. The rearrangement uses TRBV7-2 and TRBJ2-2, with D perhaps TRBD2 (6 bases). In germline, CDR1 is SGHTA, CDR2 FQGNSA. The CDR3 length is 17 residues. V was clipped by 3 bases and J by 2 bases, with 16 bases between them. The CDR3: CASSFPGVRDNTGELFF. In DNA form, the CDR3 reads TGTGCCAGCAGCTTTCCCGGGGTGCGGGACAACACCGGGGAGCTGTTTTTT.

The CDR3 loop reads CASRRLGGANYEQYF. Written as DNA, the CDR3 is TGTGCCAGCAGGCGACTCGGTGGGGCTAACTACGAGCAGTACTTC. This sequence joins TRBV27 and TRBJ2-7, with D perhaps matching TRBD1 (5 bases). Germline CDR1 is MNHEY and CDR2 is SMNVEV (reference sequence). CDR3 size: 15 residues. Deletions cut 6 bases from V and 3 bases from J, with 18 bases between.

J is TRBJ2-6 and V is TRBV19, with D possibly being TRBD1 (5 bases). Germline V gene sequence: CDR1 LNHDA, CDR2 SQIVND (reference sequence). Trimming removed 8 bases from V and 0 bases from J, with 14 bases in between. The CDR3 consists of 16 residues. CDR3 nucleotides: TGTGCCAGTCGACAGCCCCCGGGCTCTGGGGCCAACGTCCTGACTTTC. It encodes CASRQPPGSGANVLTF.

J is TRBJ1-2 and V is TRBV5-1; D ambiguous. This CDR3 is built from 12 residues. V was cut by 7 bases and J by 5 bases, with 12 bases left in between. CDR1 and CDR2 (germline): SGHRS, YFSETQ. This CDR3 reads CASGDGIYGYTF. CDR3 nucleotide sequence: TGCGCCAGCGGTGACGGGATATATGGCTACACCTTC.

The CDR3 DNA sequence: TGTGCCAGCAGTTATATCCTCGGGGGAGGTCGAGAGACCCAGTACTTC. As protein: CASSYILGGGRETQYF. The V and J genes are TRBV6-5 and TRBJ2-5, with D perhaps matching TRBD2 (6 bases). Trimming took 3 bases from V and 4 from J, leaving 18 bases between them. CDR1 MNHEY and CDR2 SVGAGI come from the germline V gene. This CDR3 region has 16 residues.

This sequence joins TRBV4-1 and TRBJ1-6; D perhaps matches TRBD1 (5 bases). CDR1 is MGHRA and CDR2 is YSYEKL in the germline V gene. V shed 3 bases and J shed 6 bases, with 12 bases lying between them. The CDR3 consists of 15 residues. The CDR3 sequence is CASSHDGAFNSPLHF. The CDR3 DNA reads TGCGCCAGCAGCCATGACGGGGCGTTTAATTCACCCCTCCACTTT.

This clonotype has just a few counts. The gene calls are TRBV29-1 and TRBJ2-7, with 8 bases fitting TRBD1. CDR3 size: 14 residues. The V and J ends lost 6 bases and 6 bases, in that order; junction bases with no gene match: 13. Germline-derived CDR1 and CDR2 are SQVTM and ANQGSEA. CDR3 loop: CSVRRGTGLAEQYF. In DNA form, the CDR3 reads TGCAGCGTCCGAAGAGGGACAGGTCTGGCCGAGCAGTACTTC.

The rearrangement links TRBV5-6 to TRBJ1-1; no clear D gene. The ends were cut back, 2 bases at V and 1 base at J, with 15 bases in the middle. There are 16 residues in the CDR3. In germline, CDR1 is SGHDT, CDR2 YYEEEE. CDR3 sequence (DNA): TGTGCCAGCAGCTTCAGGTCCGCAGGCCGGAACACTGAAGCTTTCTTT. Encoded protein: CASSFRSAGRNTEAFF. The full variable domain, with the rest looked up from reference TRBV5-6 and TRBJ1-1, is DAGVTQSPTHLIKTRGQQVTLRCSPKSGHDTVSWYQQALGQGPQFIFQYYEEEERQRGNFPDRFSGHQFPNYSSELNVNALLLGDSALYLCASSFRSAGRNTEAFFGQGTRLTVV.

This clonotype is a singleton in its sample. CDR3: CASSLPPVPSYEQYF. For the CDR3, the DNA is TGTGCCAGCAGTTTACCCCCCGTCCCCTCCTACGAGCAGTACTTC. The chain links TRBV28 to TRBJ2-7; D is unresolved. Germline lookup yields CDR1 MDHEN and CDR2 SYDVKM. The V end lost 2 bases, the J end lost 0 bases, and 11 bases lay between the germline ends. This CDR3 has 15 amino acids.

The V call is TRBV7-2, the J call TRBJ2-7, with D perhaps matching TRBD1 or TRBD2 (5 bases each). The CDR3 is 13 residues long. V was shortened by 2 bases and J by 12 bases, with 17 bases between the two germline ends. From germline, CDR1 is SGHTA and CDR2 FQGNSA. The CDR3 region is CASSLTVGDEGYF. The CDR3 region has the DNA TGTGCCAGCAGCTTAACGGTTGGGGACGAGGGGTACTTC.

Turning to this clonotype: The final CDR3 position lacks the conserved phenylalanine or tryptophan, pointing to a likely read error. The genes are TRBV14 and TRBJ1-2, with D unresolved. The CDR3 is 13 amino acids. CDR1 is SGHDN and CDR2 is FVKESK in the germline V gene. The germline V and J ends were trimmed by 3 bases and 7 bases, with 12 bases remaining between them. The CDR3 protein is CASSQKVALGYTL. The CDR3 bases are TGTGCCAGCAGCCAGAAAGTGGCACTTGGCTACACCTTA.

The chain combines TRBV5-1 with TRBJ2-1, with a possible D match to TRBD2 (6 bases). Germline V CDR1 and CDR2: SGHRS, YFSETQ. This CDR3 is 16 amino acids long. Trimming pared 0 bases from V and 8 bases from J, leaving 18 bases between. For the CDR3, the DNA is TGCGCCAGCAGCTTGGCCGGGACTCCACAAGGGGATGAGCAGTTCTTC. Translating it yields CASSLAGTPQGDEQFF.

This CDR3 reads CASSVDEGAYEQYF. CDR3 bases: TGTGCCAGCAGCGTGGATGAAGGGGCCTACGAGCAGTACTTC. V usage is TRBV7-9 and J usage is TRBJ2-7; possible D gene TRBD1, 5 bases. The CDR3 contains 14 residues. Trimming pared 5 bases from V and 2 bases from J, leaving 13 bases between. Germline loops: CDR1 SEHNR, CDR2 FQNEAQ (reference sequence).

The chain joins TRBV6-5 to TRBJ1-1; D uncertain. Deletions cut 7 bases from V and 1 base from J, with 16 bases between. The germline gives CDR1 MNHEY, CDR2 SVGAGI. This CDR3 is built from 15 residues. The CDR3 sequence is CASTSRDTWNTEAFF. In DNA form, the CDR3 reads TGTGCCAGCACCTCGAGAGACACCTGGAACACTGAAGCTTTCTTT.

This clonotype was detected a few times. The rearrangement links TRBV20-1 to TRBJ1-1; D perhaps matches TRBD1 (6 bases). The germline gives CDR1 DFQATT, CDR2 SNEGSKA (reference sequence). The CDR3 is made up of 12 amino acids. The V gene lost 6 bases and the J gene lost 1 base, with 9 bases spanning the gap. CDR3 in DNA: TGCAGTGCCAGACAGGCGAACACTGAAGCTTTCTTT. Residues: CSARQANTEAFF.

This clonotype was recorded a few times. The V call is TRBV29-1, the J call TRBJ2-1; 11 bases fit TRBD2. Germline V lookup: CDR1 SQVTM, CDR2 ANQGSEA. With V trimmed by 7 bases and J by 4 bases, 6 bases remained unmatched. This CDR3 has 14 residues. In DNA form, the CDR3 reads TGCAGCGAGGGGGGGACTAGCGGTTACAATGAGCAGTTCTTC. Translating it yields CSEGGTSGYNEQFF.